The entry that follows covers one TCR beta chain sequence. Its cognate antigen has yet to be identified. No much larger clone exists at a distance of one base, and base qualities are not known. To prepare the library, the immunoSEQ multiplex PCR assay was applied. TCRdb stores this immuneACCESS table with in-frame sequences only. Part of the clones is absent; in the studies checked, under half of the shortfall reflects unresolved V genes, and no reason is known for the rest. Present in this sample are some 90,000 clones, roughly 87% of which were seen just once. The top ten hold 0.82% of the sample. The V end loses 4 bases and the J end loses 0 bases, and a stretch of 19 bases separates them. The germline V gene provides CDR1 SGDLS and CDR2 YYNGEE. CDR3 length: 18 amino acids, cysteine to phenylalanine. The kept DNA is CDR3 alone, 54 bases in frame from the first base. This specimen belongs to a study of radiotherapy plus CTLA-4 blockade in lung cancer (dated by TCRdb to the late 2010s). Regarding the study in general: Among enrolled patients, 15% to 20% had an objective response and 31% reached disease control. What the study reported, not specific to this receptor: After treatment with radiotherapy and ipilimumab, TCR clones that originated in tumors expanded in peripheral blood. Increased serum interferon-beta after radiation, together with early dynamic changes in blood T cell clones, were reported to be the strongest predictors of response.

The study tested focal radiation therapy combined with CTLA-4 blockade (ipilimumab) in patients with chemo-refractory metastatic non-small-cell lung cancer. The sample consisted of peripheral blood, taken from a patient treated with radiotherapy plus ipilimumab. This TCR came from a human donor with non-small cell lung cancer who had stable disease on radiotherapy plus ipilimumab. This sequence uses TRBV9 and TRBJ2-2; the D segment might be TRBD1 or TRBD2, since each matches 6 bases. The CDR3 region has the sequence CASSSQGGNRPNTGELFF. The base sequence is TGTGCCAGCAGCTCACAGGGAGGCAATCGGCCGAACACCGGGGAGCTGTTTTTT.